This T cell receptor (beta chain) was captured in a study of blood T cell repertoires in COVID-19. Study at large: The origin of the acute and convalescent COVID-19 samples was the United States, Italy and Spain.

Measured with immunoSEQ multiplex PCR; TCRdb has only the in-frame clones, and not every one. The profile covers around 90,000 clones, with around four fifths appearing a single time and approximately 12% taken by the ten largest. V lost 1 base to trimming and J lost 4 bases, with 16 bases between them. CDR1 is MGHRA, CDR2 YSYEKL, per germline. The CDR3 is 16 residues long. The origin of this receptor is a woman aged 70 to 79 with active or convalescent COVID-19. The chain couples TRBV4-1 to TRBJ1-2; D gene unclear. The sequencing sample was made of peripheral blood. The CDR3 is CASSQGQFSGIYGYTF. For the CDR3, the DNA is TGCGCCAGCAGCCAAGGACAATTTTCGGGGATCTATGGCTACACCTTC.